Following are 25 T cell receptor beta chains from one sample sequenced in a study of cytomegalovirus exposure and HLA in healthy donors. PCR amplification relied on 60 Vbeta primers (plus 13 Jbeta primers). The table came from immunoSEQ multiplex PCR; TCRdb's copy has only in-frame clones and leaves some out. This table has 90,000 or so clones, roughly 82% appearing once. The sample comprised PBMCs. These receptor sequences come from a man younger than 40 in good health and CMV-seropositive.

J is TRBJ2-1 and V is TRBV27, with TRBD2 identical over 9 bases. J was trimmed by 7 bases and V by 8 bases; bases with no gene match: 6. Germline V gene data show CDR1 as MNHEY and CDR2 as SMNVEV (reference sequence). This CDR3 is built from 13 residues. The CDR3 sequence is CASGREGRNEQFF. DNA for the CDR3: TGTGCCAGCGGGCGGGAGGGCCGGAATGAGCAGTTCTTC.

The V and J genes are TRBV29-1 and TRBJ2-6; TRBD2 might be the D (5 bases). The CDR3 has 14 amino acids. Germline loops: CDR1 SQVTM, CDR2 ANQGSEA. The germline V and J ends were trimmed by 7 bases and 3 bases, with 13 bases remaining between them. Written as DNA, the CDR3 is TGCAGCGCCCAACCCGGGGTTGGGGCCAACGTCCTGACTTTC. Encoded protein: CSAQPGVGANVLTF. The complete variable domain, with remaining parts taken from reference TRBV29-1 and TRBJ2-6, reads SAVISQKPSRDICQRGTSLTIQCQVDSQVTMMFWYRQQPGQSLTLIATANQGSEATYESGFVIDKFPISRPNLTFSTLTVSNMSPEDSSIYLCSAQPGVGANVLTFGAGSRLTVL.

This rearrangement joins TRBV5-1 to TRBJ2-5; possible D gene TRBD1, 6 bases. The J call is doubtful: the DNA matches TRBJ2-7 better. Germline CDR1 and CDR2: SGHRS and YFSETQ. There are 13 residues in the CDR3. CDR3 in DNA: TGCGCCAGCAGCCCAGGGGACAATCCCGAGCAGTACTTC. Amino acid sequence: CASSPGDNPEQYF.

Here the CDR3 DNA reads TGTGCCAGCAGCTTAATCCTAGCGGGAGGCGAGCAGTTCTTC. Translating it yields CASSLILAGGEQFF. The chain has TRBV7-2 and TRBJ2-1, with 11 bases aligning to TRBD2. Germline V gene data show CDR1 as SGHTA and CDR2 as FQGNSA. The CDR3 extends over 14 amino acids. Losses at the gene ends were 2 bases for V and 10 bases for J; bases not matched to a gene: 4.

The V gene is TRBV5-4, the J gene TRBJ2-1; TRBD1 aligns across 10 bases. Per the germline V gene, CDR1 is SGHNT and CDR2 is YYREEE (reference sequence). J lost 3 bases, V lost 6 bases, and 6 bases had no gene match. This CDR3 has 15 residues. Written as DNA, the CDR3 is TGTGCCAGCACCCCCGGGACAGGGGACTACAATGAGCAGTTCTTC. Translating it yields CASTPGTGDYNEQFF.

V gene TRBV9 combines with J gene TRBJ2-7; perhaps TRBD2 as D (6 bases). V was trimmed by 5 bases and J by 12 bases, leaving 24 bases between them. Per germline, CDR1 SGDLS and CDR2 YYNGEE. The CDR3 has 14 residues. CDR3 in DNA: TGTGCCAGCAGTCAGACCGGGACCTCAGGCGGGGTGTACTTC. Translated, it gives CASSQTGTSGGVYF.

The chain has TRBV18 and TRBJ2-2, with TRBD1 matching over 8 bases. Trimming removed 3 bases from V and 5 bases from J; junction bases left unmatched: 11. Germline V gene lookup returns CDR1 KGHSH and CDR2 LQKENI. The CDR3 consists of 17 residues. The CDR3 DNA reads as TGTGCCAGCTCACCCCGGGACAGGCCGGTGTGGACCGGGGAGCTGTTTTTT. Amino acid sequence: CASSPRDRPVWTGELFF.

This chain uses TRBV7-2 with TRBJ2-5; D unclear. This CDR3 spans 11 amino acids. Trimming pared 4 bases from V and 5 bases from J, leaving 5 bases between. CDR1 SGHTA and CDR2 FQGNSA come from the germline V gene. CDR3 protein: CASSSRETQYF. The CDR3 region has the DNA TGTGCCAGCAGCTCCAGGGAGACCCAGTACTTC.

The chain joins TRBV6-5 to TRBJ2-5, with TRBD2 as a possible D gene (6 bases). With the DNA end fitting TRBJ2-7 better, the J assignment may be wrong. The V gene's germline CDR1 is MNHEY and CDR2 SVGAGI. The CDR3 consists of 15 residues. CDR3 sequence: CASSYGPRAGYEQYF. The DNA for the CDR3 is TGTGCCAGCAGTTACGGCCCTCGCGCGGGATACGAGCAGTACTTC.

The chain uses TRBV28 and TRBJ2-1; TRBD2 agrees at 7 bases. V lost 7 bases and J lost 9; bases outside the gene matches: 15. The CDR3 runs 15 residues. CDR1 and CDR2 from the germline V gene are MDHEN and SYDVKM. The CDR3 DNA is TGTGCCAGCAAGTGTCCCCAGTCTGCTAGCGGTGAGCAGTTCTTC. It is translated as CASKCPQSASGEQFF.

This clone has only a few counts. This chain joins TRBV2 and TRBJ2-1, with 7 bases identical to TRBD2. The CDR3 has 13 amino acids. Germline V gene data show CDR1 as SNHLY and CDR2 as FYNNEI. J was trimmed by 4 bases and V by 9 bases; bases with no gene match: 6. CDR3 nucleotides: TGTGCCAGGAAAGGCGGGAGTTACAATGAGCAGTTCTTC. This codes for CARKGGSYNEQFF. Based on the CDR3 plus reference TRBV2 and TRBJ2-1, the full variable domain is EPEVTQTPSHQVTQMGQEVILRCVPISNHLYFYWYRQILGQKVEFLVSFYNNEISEKSEIFDDQFSVERPDGSNFTLKIRSTKLEDSAMYFCARKGGSYNEQFFGPGTRLTVL.

This clone was observed once. This chain links TRBV28 with TRBJ2-3; TRBD2 agrees at 10 bases. The V and J ends lost 6 bases and 3 bases, in that order; junction bases with no gene match: 3. The CDR3 covers 14 residues. Looked up from germline, CDR1 is MDHEN and CDR2 is SYDVKM. This chain's CDR3 is CASRLSGRTDTQYF. The CDR3 DNA is TGTGCCAGCAGGCTTAGCGGGAGGACAGATACGCAGTATTTT. Based on the CDR3 plus reference TRBV28 and TRBJ2-3, the full variable domain is DVKVTQSSRYLVKRTGEKVFLECVQDMDHENMFWYRQDPGLGLRLIYFSYDVKMKEKGDIPEGYSVSREKKERFSLILESASTNQTSMYLCASRLSGRTDTQYFGPGTRLTVL.

The V call is TRBV28, the J call TRBJ1-2; a possible D gene is TRBD1 (5 bases). This CDR3 has 14 residues. Germline CDR1 is MDHEN and CDR2 is SYDVKM. V was shortened by 2 bases and J by 8 bases, with 15 bases between the two germline ends. CDR3 DNA: TGTGCCAGCAGTTTAAGGGGTGTTCAGGGCGGCTACACCTTC. As protein: CASSLRGVQGGYTF.

The chain combines TRBV6-1 with TRBJ2-4; possibly TRBD2 for D (5 bases). The germline V gene encodes CDR1 MNHNS and CDR2 SASEGT. Between the trimmed V and J ends, which lost 6 bases and 1 base, there was a span of 10 bases. CDR3 size: 14 residues. CDR3 protein: CASSERGAKNIQYF. As DNA, the CDR3 is TGTGCCAGCAGCGAAAGAGGGGCCAAAAACATTCAGTACTTC.

The chain couples TRBV28 to TRBJ2-1; 7 nucleotides match TRBD2. Germline CDR1 reads MDHEN; CDR2 reads SYDVKM. Trimming removed 6 bases from V and 9 bases from J; junction bases left unmatched: 5. CDR3 length: 12 residues. CDR3 bases: TGTGCCAGCAGCTCTACTAGCGTTGAGCAGTTCTTC. Encoded protein: CASSSTSVEQFF. Supplemented by reference TRBV28 and TRBJ2-1, the full variable domain reads DVKVTQSSRYLVKRTGEKVFLECVQDMDHENMFWYRQDPGLGLRLIYFSYDVKMKEKGDIPEGYSVSREKKERFSLILESASTNQTSMYLCASSSTSVEQFFGPGTRLTVL.

This clone was counted a single time. This chain links TRBV5-1 with TRBJ1-6; weak D call: TRBD1 (5 bases). Trimming left V 4 bases short and J 5 bases short, with 19 bases between. CDR1 and CDR2 from the germline V gene are SGHRS and YFSETQ. The CDR3 totals 17 residues. CDR3 sequence (DNA): TGCGCCAGCAGCCTGGGGTCCCCAGGGTTCGATAATTCACCCCTCCACTTT. Amino acid sequence: CASSLGSPGFDNSPLHF.

The chain couples TRBV18 to TRBJ1-2; maybe TRBD1 (5 bases). The CDR3 is made up of 14 amino acids. Trimming shortened V by 1 base and J by 2 bases, and 8 bases separated the two germline ends. The germline gives CDR1 KGHSH, CDR2 LQKENI. CDR3 in amino acids: CASSPQDTNYGYTF. The DNA for the CDR3 is TGTGCCAGCTCACCACAGGACACAAACTATGGCTACACCTTC.

The chain links TRBV29-1 to TRBJ2-1; a possible D gene is TRBD2 (5 bases). The germline gives CDR1 SQVTM, CDR2 ANQGSEA. The V and J ends lost 4 bases and 5 bases respectively, with 12 bases between them. The CDR3 extends over 13 amino acids. The CDR3 is CSVARPGNNEQFF. CDR3 nucleotides: TGCAGCGTTGCGCGTCCGGGAAACAATGAGCAGTTCTTC.

On this clone: Additional DNA sequences in this sample encode the identical CDR3. This rearrangement joins TRBV5-1 to TRBJ2-1, with 11 positions matching TRBD1. With 2 bases clipped from V and 4 bases from J, the junction kept 11 bases outside the gene matches. Germline loops: CDR1 SGHRS, CDR2 YFSETQ. The CDR3 length is 18 residues. The CDR3 DNA reads TGCGCCAGCAGCTTTGGACAGGGGGCGATTAGTCTGTACAATGAGCAGTTCTTC. Its translation: CASSFGQGAISLYNEQFF.

The rearrangement joins TRBV5-1 to TRBJ2-3; 12 bases agree with TRBD1. Germline CDR1 SGHRS, CDR2 YFSETQ. V lost 4 bases and J lost 6; bases outside the gene matches: 6. This CDR3 comprises 15 residues. This CDR3 is CASSPGQGASDTQYF. In DNA, the CDR3 is TGCGCCAGCAGCCCGGGACAGGGGGCGTCGGATACGCAGTATTTT.

This clone is judged medium-sized (0.01 to 0.1%). This rearrangement joins TRBV4-3 to TRBJ1-5; no clear D. The CDR3 has 17 amino acids. With 0 bases removed from V and 0 bases from J, the gap between germline ends came to 12 bases. CDR1 LGHNA and CDR2 YSLEER come from the germline V gene. The CDR3 loop is CASSQDRVTYSNQPQHF. The CDR3, as DNA: TGCGCCAGCAGCCAAGATCGGGTTACTTATAGCAATCAGCCCCAGCATTTT.

The gene calls are TRBV2 and TRBJ1-6; D remains unclear. The CDR3 loop spans 13 amino acids. The V gene's germline CDR1 is SNHLY and CDR2 FYNNEI. Trimming removed 3 bases at V and 4 bases at J, with 4 bases between. The CDR3 spells CASSDTYNSPLHF. The DNA for the CDR3 is TGTGCCAGCAGTGACACTTATAATTCACCCCTCCACTTT.

This clone was seen a single time. The J gene is TRBJ1-1, the V gene TRBV27, with 9 bases lining up with TRBD1. There are 14 residues in the CDR3. Germline assignment: CDR1 MNHEY and CDR2 SMNVEV (reference sequence). The V and J ends lost 7 bases and 7 bases, in that order; junction bases with no gene match: 10. The CDR3: CASTRIGTGNEAFF. The CDR3 DNA reads TGTGCCAGCACCCGTATAGGGACAGGGAATGAAGCTTTCTTT.

This chain joins TRBV5-6 and TRBJ2-3; 12 bases match TRBD2. The germline V gene encodes CDR1 SGHDT and CDR2 YYEEEE. The CDR3 spans 16 residues. Losses at the gene ends were 4 bases for V and 5 bases for J; bases not matched to a gene: 8. The CDR3 reads CASSPLAGGPRDTQYF. The CDR3 DNA reads as TGTGCCAGCAGCCCTCTAGCGGGAGGGCCTAGAGATACGCAGTATTTT.

The V and J genes are TRBV16 and TRBJ1-1, with 8 bases that match TRBD1. The CDR3 consists of 15 residues. V trimming: 1 base; J trimming: 8 bases; junction bases outside the gene matches: 9. Looked up from germline, CDR1 is KGHSY and CDR2 is FQNENV. CDR3 sequence (DNA): TGTGCCAGCAGCCAATTCCAGGGGGCGCTTGGGGAAGCTTTCTTT. Translation: CASSQFQGALGEAFF.